This TCR beta chain was obtained from a study of blood T cell repertoires in COVID-19. Study processing details: Reference gene primer amplification in the assay estimated nucleated cell counts. Clones were read by immunoSEQ multiplex PCR, and TCRdb kept only the in-frame ones, dropping some. Clone size and V and J calls were adopted from that table, with D and trimming inferred from the DNA. The sample has roughly 250,000 clones, around 87% seen once. The cohort comprised adults aged about 18 to 100 years residing in under 30 US areas. Cohorts were based on clinical histories the participants reported. For recovered donors of Cohort 3, there were two negative PCRs, clearance, or symptom resolution. Germline-derived CDR1 and CDR2 are MNHEY and SVGAGI. The CDR3 has 12 amino acids. V lost 6 bases to trimming and J lost 8 bases, with 11 bases between them.

This chain joins TRBV6-5 and TRBJ1-3; possibly TRBD1 for D (6 bases). Sequences were obtained from PBMCs or T cells enriched from blood (not recorded which). This sequence was found in a woman between 50 and 59 years old who had recovered from COVID-19. The DNA for the CDR3 is TGTGCCAGCAGGGTTACAGGGTACACCATATATTTT. Protein product: CASRVTGYTIYF.